This entry is about one T cell receptor beta chain. This clone was observed once. Its antigen remains unidentified. No much larger clone is present one base from it, and per-base qualities are unavailable. The record originates from a study of blood T cell repertoires in COVID-19 (dated by TCRdb to about 2020). With respect to the entire study: The collaborator samples originated in the United States, Italy and Spain and spanned the acute and convalescent phases of COVID-19. The material from the prospective study consisted of cDNA or gDNA derived from T cells, B-cell-depleted T cells, or PBMCs. Subjects who had been exposed to COVID-19, were actively infected with it, or had recovered from it provided the deeply sampled blood TCRbeta repertoires that made up the dataset. The repertoires were released in a freely available public database intended as a resource for research on the immune response to SARS-CoV-2. The samples were drawn from two sources: the first 160 participants of the ongoing ImmuneRACE study, and 1,200 or so subjects contributed by 6 global collaborators. Sample metadata almost always included a de-identified subject ID, COVID-19 status, age in years and sex. Where available, HLA class I and class II types were obtained from metadata supplied by the sample provider rather than from assay-based typing. The research as a whole found: The quantity of clinical and demographic metadata differed by source and by participant and was supplied without curation.

TCRbeta CDR3 regions were amplified from genomic DNA by means of the immunoSEQ Assay, a bias-controlled multiplex PCR. As for the authors' bioinformatics: The number of nucleated cells in each sample was estimated by amplification of reference gene primers within the assay. To quantify the absolute abundance of each unique TCRbeta CDR3 rearrangement, sequence reads were collapsed and filtered. Productive Simpson clonality was computed per sample as the square root of Simpson's diversity index over productive rearrangements. Not all clones reach the TCRdb copy of this immuneACCESS table, which keeps in-frame sequences only. Checked studies attribute under half of the gap to unresolved V genes and leave the rest unexplained. V and J calls and clone size follow that table, whereas D and trimming were derived from the DNA. Within this sample are about 51,000 clones, with approximately 86% of them counted one time only. The top ten clonotypes cover about 4.2% of the sample.

Collaborating institutions collected whole blood in K2EDTA tubes following their own protocols. For TCRbeta analysis, collaborators shipped samples in one of three forms: frozen whole blood, isolated PBMCs, or DNA extracted from either of those sample types. V is shortened by 4 bases, J by 7 bases, and the region joining them spans 13 bases. The CDR3 has 14 amino acids, counting the end cysteine and phenylalanine. The CDR3 DNA has 42 bases and is translated from base 1. Per the germline V gene (reference sequence), LNHDA is the CDR1 and SQIVND is the CDR2. The sequenced sample consisted of peripheral blood. The TCR comes from an elderly man with active COVID-19. The V and J genes are TRBV19 and TRBJ2-2; the D region possibly corresponds to TRBD2 (5 bases align). In nucleotide form, the sequence is TGTGCCAGTAGTAAGGCAGCCCGGGGCGGGGAGCTGTTTTTT. It is translated as CASSKAARGGELFF.